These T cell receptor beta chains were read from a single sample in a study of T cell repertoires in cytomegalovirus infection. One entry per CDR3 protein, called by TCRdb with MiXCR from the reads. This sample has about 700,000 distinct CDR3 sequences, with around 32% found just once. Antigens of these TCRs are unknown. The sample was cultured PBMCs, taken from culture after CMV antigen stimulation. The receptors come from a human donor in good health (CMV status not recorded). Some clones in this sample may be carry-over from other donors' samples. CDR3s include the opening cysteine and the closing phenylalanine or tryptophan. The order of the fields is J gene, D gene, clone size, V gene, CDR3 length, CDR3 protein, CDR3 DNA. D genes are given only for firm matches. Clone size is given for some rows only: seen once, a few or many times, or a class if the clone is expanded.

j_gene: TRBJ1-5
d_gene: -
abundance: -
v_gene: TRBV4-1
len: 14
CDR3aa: CASSQESGNQPQHF
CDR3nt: TGCGCCAGCAGCCAAGAGTCCGGAAATCAGCCCCAGCATTTT

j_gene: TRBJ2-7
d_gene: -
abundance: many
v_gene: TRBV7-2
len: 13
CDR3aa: CASSHPGGHEQYF
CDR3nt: TGTGCCAGCAGCCATCCTGGGGGCCACGAGCAGTACTTC

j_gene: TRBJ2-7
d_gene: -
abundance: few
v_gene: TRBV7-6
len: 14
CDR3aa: CASSPTSDAFEQYF
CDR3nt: TGTGCCAGCAGCCCCACTAGTGACGCCTTCGAGCAGTACTTC

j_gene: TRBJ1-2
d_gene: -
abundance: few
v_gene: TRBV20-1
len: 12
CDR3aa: CSAPPQGNGYTF
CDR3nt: TGCAGTGCTCCTCCCCAGGGAAATGGCTACACCTTC

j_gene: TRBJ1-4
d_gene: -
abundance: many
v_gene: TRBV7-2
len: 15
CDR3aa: CASRSGSRGNEKLFF
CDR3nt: TGTGCCAGCAGATCTGGGTCCCGGGGTAATGAAAAACTGTTTTTT

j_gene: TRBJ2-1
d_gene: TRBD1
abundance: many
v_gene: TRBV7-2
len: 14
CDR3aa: CASSRMLGTGEQFF
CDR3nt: TGTGCCAGCAGCCGAATGCTGGGGACAGGGGAGCAGTTCTTC

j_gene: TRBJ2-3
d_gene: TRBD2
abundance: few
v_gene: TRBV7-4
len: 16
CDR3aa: CASSSPTSGRFPPGYF
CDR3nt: TGTGCCAGCAGCTCCCCGACTAGCGGGAGATTCCCCCCCGGGTATTTT

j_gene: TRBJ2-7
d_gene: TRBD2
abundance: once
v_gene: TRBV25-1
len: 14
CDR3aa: CASSVAGFSYEQYF
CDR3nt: TGTGCCAGCAGTGTAGCGGGTTTCTCCTACGAGCAGTACTTC

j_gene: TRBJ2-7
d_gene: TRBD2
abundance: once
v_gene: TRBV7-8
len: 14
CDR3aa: CASIKGGRGYEQYF
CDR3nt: TGTGCCAGCATCAAAGGCGGGAGGGGGTACGAGCAGTACTTC

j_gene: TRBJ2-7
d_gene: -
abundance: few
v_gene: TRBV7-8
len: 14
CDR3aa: CASSFGGPSYEQYF
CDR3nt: TGTGCCAGCAGCTTTGGCGGGCCCTCCTACGAGCAGTACTTC

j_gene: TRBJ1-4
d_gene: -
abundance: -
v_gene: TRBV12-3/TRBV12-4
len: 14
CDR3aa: CASSLGTWSEKLFF
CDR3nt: TGTGCCAGCAGTTTGGGGACCTGGAGTGAAAAACTGTTTTTT

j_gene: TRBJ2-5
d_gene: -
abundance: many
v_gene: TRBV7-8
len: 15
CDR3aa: CASSQSWSFRETQYF
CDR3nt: TGTGCCAGCAGCCAATCGTGGAGTTTCCGAGAGACCCAGTACTTC

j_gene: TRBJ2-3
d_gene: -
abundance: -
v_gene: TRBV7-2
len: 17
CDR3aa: CASSLVALRFVTDTQYF
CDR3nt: TGTGCCAGCAGCTTAGTGGCACTACGGTTCGTGACAGATACGCAGTATTTT

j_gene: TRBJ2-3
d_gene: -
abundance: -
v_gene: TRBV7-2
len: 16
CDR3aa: CASSLVAGSIMDTQYF
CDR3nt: TGTGCCAGCAGCTTAGTCGCCGGAAGCATTATGGATACGCAGTATTTT

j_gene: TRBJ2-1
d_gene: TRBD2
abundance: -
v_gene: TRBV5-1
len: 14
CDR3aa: CASALAGGYNEQFF
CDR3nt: TGCGCCAGCGCGTTGGCGGGAGGCTACAATGAGCAGTTCTTC

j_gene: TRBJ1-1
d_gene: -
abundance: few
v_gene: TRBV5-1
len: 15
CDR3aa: CASSGTWGSVTEAFF
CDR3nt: TGCGCCAGCAGCGGCACATGGGGGTCGGTCACTGAAGCTTTCTTT

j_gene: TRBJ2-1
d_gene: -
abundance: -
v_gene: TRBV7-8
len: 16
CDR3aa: CASSPRGHGGRNEQFF
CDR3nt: TGTGCCAGCAGCCCCCGCGGGCACGGGGGGCGGAATGAGCAGTTCTTC

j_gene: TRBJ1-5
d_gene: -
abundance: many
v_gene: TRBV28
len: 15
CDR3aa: CASISPGGSNQPQHF
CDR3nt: TGTGCCAGCATTTCACCCGGCGGTAGCAATCAGCCCCAGCATTTT

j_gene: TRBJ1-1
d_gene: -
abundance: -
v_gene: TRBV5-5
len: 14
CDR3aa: CASSPWGLRTEAFF
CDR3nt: TGTGCCAGCAGCCCTTGGGGTTTGAGGACTGAAGCTTTCTTT

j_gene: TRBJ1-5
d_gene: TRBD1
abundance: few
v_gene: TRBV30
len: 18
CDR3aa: CAWRSGTGSLYSNQPQHF
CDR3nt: TGTGCCTGGAGATCCGGGACAGGGTCTCTATATAGCAATCAGCCCCAGCATTTT

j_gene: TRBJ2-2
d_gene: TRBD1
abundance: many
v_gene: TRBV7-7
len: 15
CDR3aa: CASRRQGPNTGELFF
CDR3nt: TGTGCCAGCAGACGACAGGGGCCGAACACCGGGGAGCTGTTTTTT

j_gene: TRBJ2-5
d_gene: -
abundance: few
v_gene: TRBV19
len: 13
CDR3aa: CASSSGDTETQYF
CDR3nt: TGTGCCAGTAGTTCCGGAGATACAGAGACCCAGTACTTC

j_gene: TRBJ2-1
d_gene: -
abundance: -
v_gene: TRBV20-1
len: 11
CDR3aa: CSARGPNEQFF
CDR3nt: TGCAGTGCTAGGGGACCTAATGAGCAGTTCTTC

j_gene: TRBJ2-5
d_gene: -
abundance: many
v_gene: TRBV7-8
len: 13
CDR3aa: CASSLGFQETQYF
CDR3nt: TGTGCCAGCAGCTTAGGCTTCCAAGAGACCCAGTACTTC

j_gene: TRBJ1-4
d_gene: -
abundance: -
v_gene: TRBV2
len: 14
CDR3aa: CASSAGRRNEKLFF
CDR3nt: TGTGCCAGCAGTGCGGGTCGACGCAATGAAAAACTGTTTTTT

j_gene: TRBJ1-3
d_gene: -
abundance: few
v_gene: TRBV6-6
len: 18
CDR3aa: CASSYSSRTVLFGNTIYF
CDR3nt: TGTGCCAGCAGTTACTCCTCGCGGACAGTCCTCTTTGGAAACACCATATATTTT

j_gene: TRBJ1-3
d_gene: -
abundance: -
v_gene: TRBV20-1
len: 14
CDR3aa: CSARVVGTGNTIYF
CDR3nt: TGCAGTGCTAGAGTGGTGGGGACTGGAAACACCATATATTTT

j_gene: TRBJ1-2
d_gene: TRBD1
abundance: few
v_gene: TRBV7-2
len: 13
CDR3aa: CASSFNRGDGYTF
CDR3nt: TGTGCCAGCAGCTTTAACAGGGGGGATGGCTACACCTTC

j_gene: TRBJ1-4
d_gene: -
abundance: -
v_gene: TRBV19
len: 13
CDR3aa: CASSMGVLEKLFF
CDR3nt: TGTGCCAGTAGTATGGGGGTGTTGGAAAAACTGTTTTTT

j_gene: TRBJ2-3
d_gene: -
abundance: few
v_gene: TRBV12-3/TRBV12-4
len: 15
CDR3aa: CASSHTGTIADTQYF
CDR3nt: TGTGCCAGCAGCCATACCGGGACAATTGCAGATACGCAGTATTTT

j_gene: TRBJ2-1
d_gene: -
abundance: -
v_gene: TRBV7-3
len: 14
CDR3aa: CASSLNLGRNEQFF
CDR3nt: TGTGCCAGCAGCTTAAACCTTGGGAGAAATGAGCAGTTCTTC

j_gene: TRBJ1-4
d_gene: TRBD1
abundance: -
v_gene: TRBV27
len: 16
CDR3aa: CASSYPRDRINEKLFF
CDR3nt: TGTGCCAGCAGTTACCCTAGGGACAGGATTAATGAAAAACTGTTTTTT

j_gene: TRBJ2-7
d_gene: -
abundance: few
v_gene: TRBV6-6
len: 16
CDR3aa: CASSYSTGFVAYEQYF
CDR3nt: TGTGCCAGCAGTTACTCTACAGGGTTTGTAGCCTACGAGCAGTACTTC

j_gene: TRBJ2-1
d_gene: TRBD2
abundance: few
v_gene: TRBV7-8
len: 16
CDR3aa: CASSPLVGGNSNEQFF
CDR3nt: TGTGCCAGCAGCCCGTTAGTCGGGGGGAATAGTAATGAGCAGTTCTTC

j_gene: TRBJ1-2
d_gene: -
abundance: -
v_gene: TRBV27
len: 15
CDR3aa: CASSPGGAAVYGYTF
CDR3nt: TGTGCCAGCAGTCCCGGAGGGGCGGCGGTCTATGGCTACACCTTC

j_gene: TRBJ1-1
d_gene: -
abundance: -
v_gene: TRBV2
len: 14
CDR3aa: CASKVGGTNTEAFF
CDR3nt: TGTGCCAGCAAGGTTGGAGGGACGAACACTGAAGCTTTCTTT

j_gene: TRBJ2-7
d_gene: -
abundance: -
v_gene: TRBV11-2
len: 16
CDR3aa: CASSPYPTHPIYEQYF
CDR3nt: TGTGCCAGCAGCCCCTACCCGACCCATCCGATCTACGAGCAGTACTTC

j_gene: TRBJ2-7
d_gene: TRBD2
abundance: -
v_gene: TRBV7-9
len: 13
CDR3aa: CASSLRGLAEQYF
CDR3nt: TGTGCCAGCAGCTTACGAGGACTAGCGGAGCAGTACTTC

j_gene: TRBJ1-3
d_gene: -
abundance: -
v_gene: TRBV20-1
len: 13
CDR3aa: CSAPGRSGNTIYF
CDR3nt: TGCAGTGCCCCTGGACGCTCTGGAAACACCATATATTTT

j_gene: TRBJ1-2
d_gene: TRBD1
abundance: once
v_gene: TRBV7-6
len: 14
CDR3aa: CASSHSTGAGGYTF
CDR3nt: TGTGCCAGCAGCCATTCGACAGGGGCGGGAGGCTACACCTTC

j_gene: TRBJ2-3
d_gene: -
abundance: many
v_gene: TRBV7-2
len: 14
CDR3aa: CASSLALAGDTQYF
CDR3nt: TGTGCCAGCAGCTTGGCCTTGGCCGGGGATACGCAGTATTTT